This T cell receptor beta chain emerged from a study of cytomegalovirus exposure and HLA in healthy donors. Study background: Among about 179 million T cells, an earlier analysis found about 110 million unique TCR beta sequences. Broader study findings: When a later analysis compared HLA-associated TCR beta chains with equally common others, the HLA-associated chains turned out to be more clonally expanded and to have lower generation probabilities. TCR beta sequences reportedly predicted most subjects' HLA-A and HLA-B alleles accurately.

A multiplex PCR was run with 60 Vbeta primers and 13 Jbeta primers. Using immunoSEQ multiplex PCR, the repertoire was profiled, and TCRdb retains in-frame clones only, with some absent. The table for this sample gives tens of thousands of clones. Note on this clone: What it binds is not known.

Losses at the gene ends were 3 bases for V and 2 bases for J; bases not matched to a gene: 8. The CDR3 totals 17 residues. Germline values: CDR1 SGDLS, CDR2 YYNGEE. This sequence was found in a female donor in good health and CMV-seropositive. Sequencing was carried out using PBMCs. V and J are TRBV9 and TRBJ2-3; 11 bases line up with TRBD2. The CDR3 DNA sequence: TGTGCCAGCAGCGCTATAGCGGGGGGGCATATCACAGATACGCAGTATTTT. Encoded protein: CASSAIAGGHITDTQYF.